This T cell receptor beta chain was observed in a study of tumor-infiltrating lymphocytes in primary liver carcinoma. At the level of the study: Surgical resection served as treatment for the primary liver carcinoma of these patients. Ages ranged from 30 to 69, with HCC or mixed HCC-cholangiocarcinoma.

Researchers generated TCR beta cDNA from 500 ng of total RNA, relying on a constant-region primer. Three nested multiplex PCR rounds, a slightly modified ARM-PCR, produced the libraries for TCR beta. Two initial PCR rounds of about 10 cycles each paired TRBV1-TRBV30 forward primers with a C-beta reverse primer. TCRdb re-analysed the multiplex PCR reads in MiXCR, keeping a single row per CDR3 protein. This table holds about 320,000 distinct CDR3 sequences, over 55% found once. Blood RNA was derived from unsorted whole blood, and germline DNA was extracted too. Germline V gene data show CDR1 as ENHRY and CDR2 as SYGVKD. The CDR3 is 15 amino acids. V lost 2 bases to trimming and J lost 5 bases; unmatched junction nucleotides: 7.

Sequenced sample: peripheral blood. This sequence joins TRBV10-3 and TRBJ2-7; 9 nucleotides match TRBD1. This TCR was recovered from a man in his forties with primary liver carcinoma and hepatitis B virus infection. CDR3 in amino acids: CAISEPRQGEDEQYF. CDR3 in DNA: TGTGCCATCAGTGAGCCGAGACAGGGGGAAGACGAGCAGTACTTC.